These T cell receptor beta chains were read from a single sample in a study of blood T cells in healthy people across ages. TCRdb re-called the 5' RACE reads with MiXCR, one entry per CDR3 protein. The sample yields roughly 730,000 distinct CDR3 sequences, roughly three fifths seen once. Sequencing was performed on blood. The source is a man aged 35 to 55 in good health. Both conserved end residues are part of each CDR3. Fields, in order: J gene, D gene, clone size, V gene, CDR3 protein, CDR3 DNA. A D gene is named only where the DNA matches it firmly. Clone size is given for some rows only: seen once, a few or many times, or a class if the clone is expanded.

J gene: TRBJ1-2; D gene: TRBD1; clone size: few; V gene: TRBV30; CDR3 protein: CAWSFRQGASGYTF; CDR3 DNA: TGTGCCTGGAGTTTCAGACAGGGGGCCAGTGGCTACACCTTC
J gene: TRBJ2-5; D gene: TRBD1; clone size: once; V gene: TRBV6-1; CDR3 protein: CASRGTGGRQETQYF; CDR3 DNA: TGTGCCAGCAGGGGGACAGGGGGCCGCCAAGAGACCCAGTACTTC
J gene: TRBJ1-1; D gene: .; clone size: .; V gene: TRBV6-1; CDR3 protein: CASNIQENTEAFF; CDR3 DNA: TGTGCCAGCAATATACAGGAGAACACTGAAGCTTTCTTT
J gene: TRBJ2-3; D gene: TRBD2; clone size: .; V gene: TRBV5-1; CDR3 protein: CASGPGGGNTDTQYF; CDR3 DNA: TGCGCCAGCGGCCCAGGCGGGGGGAACACAGATACGCAGTATTTT
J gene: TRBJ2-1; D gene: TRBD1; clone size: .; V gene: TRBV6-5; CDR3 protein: CASSTRRQGRYNEQFF; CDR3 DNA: TGTGCCAGCAGTACCCGACGACAGGGGAGGTACAATGAGCAGTTCTTC
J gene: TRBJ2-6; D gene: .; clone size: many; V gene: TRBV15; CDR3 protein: CATSRDQGSGANVLTF; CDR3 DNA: TGTGCCACCAGCAGAGATCAGGGCTCTGGGGCCAACGTCCTGACTTTC
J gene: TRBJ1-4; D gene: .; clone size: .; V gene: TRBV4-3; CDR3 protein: CASSQDRQREKLFF; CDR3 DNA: TGCGCCAGCAGCCAAGATCGGCAAAGGGAAAAACTGTTTTTT
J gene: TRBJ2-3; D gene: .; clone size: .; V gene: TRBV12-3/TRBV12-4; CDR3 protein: CASRTGGDGDTQYF; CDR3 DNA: TGTGCCAGCAGGACCGGCGGGGACGGTGATACGCAGTATTTT
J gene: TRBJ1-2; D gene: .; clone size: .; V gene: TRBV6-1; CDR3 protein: CASREGVQGYTF; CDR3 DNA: TGTGCCAGCAGGGAGGGAGTTCAGGGCTACACCTTC
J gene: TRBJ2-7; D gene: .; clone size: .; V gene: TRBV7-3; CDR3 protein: CASSRGSGSYNEQYF; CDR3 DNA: TGTGCCAGCAGCCGGGGTTCGGGCTCCTACAATGAGCAGTACTTC
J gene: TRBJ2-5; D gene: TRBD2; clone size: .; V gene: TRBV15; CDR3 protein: CATSRRLAGDEYQEAQYF; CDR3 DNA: TGTGCCACCAGCCGTCGACTAGCGGGGGATGAGTACCAAGAGGCCCAGTACTTC
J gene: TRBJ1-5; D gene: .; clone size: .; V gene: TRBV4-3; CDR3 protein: CASSQEVGGRNQPQHF; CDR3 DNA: TGCGCCAGCAGCCAAGAAGTAGGAGGGCGTAATCAGCCCCAGCATTTT
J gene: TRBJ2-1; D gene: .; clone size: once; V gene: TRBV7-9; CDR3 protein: CASSLGIGIARADEQFF; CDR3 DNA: TGTGCCAGCAGCTTAGGAATTGGGATAGCGAGAGCGGATGAGCAGTTCTTC
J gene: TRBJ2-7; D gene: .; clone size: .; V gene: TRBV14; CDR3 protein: CASSPEGQISSDEQYF; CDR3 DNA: TGTGCCAGCAGCCCGGAGGGACAGATTAGCTCCGACGAGCAGTACTTC
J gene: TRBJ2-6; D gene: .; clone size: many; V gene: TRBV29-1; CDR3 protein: CSVEISGANVLTF; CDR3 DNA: TGCAGCGTTGAAATCTCTGGGGCCAACGTCCTGACTTTC
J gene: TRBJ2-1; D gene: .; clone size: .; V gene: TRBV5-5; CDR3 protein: CAGSKGPSVSAGVDNEQFF; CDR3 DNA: TGTGCCGGCAGCAAAGGGCCGTCCGTCAGTGCAGGGGTTGACAATGAGCAGTTCTTC
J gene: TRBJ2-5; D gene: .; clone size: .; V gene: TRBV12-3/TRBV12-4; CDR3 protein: CASSPTGGSETQYF; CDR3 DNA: TGTGCCAGCAGTCCTACGGGGGGCTCGGAGACCCAGTACTTC
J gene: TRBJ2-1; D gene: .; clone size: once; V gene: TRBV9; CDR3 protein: CASSVSWFQSNEQFF; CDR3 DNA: TGTGCCAGCAGCGTTTCGTGGTTCCAGAGCAATGAGCAGTTCTTC
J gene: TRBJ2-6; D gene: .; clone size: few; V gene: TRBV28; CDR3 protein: CASARGAGSGANVLTF; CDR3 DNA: TGTGCCAGCGCTAGAGGGGCGGGCTCTGGGGCCAACGTCCTGACTTTC
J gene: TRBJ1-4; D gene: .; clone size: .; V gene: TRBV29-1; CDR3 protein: CSASNEKLFF; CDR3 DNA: TGCAGCGCGTCAAATGAAAAACTGTTTTTT
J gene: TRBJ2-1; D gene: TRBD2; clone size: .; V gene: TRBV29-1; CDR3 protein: CSVEPGTSGKGNEQFF; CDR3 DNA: TGCAGCGTTGAACCCGGGACTAGCGGGAAAGGGAATGAGCAGTTCTTC
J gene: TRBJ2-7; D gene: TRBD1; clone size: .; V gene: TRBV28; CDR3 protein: CASSPHRGHSNEQYF; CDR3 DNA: TGTGCCAGCAGTCCTCACAGGGGGCATAGCAATGAGCAGTACTTC
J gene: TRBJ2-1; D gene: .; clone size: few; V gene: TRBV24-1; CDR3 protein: CATSDLVGSHNEQFF; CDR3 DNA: TGTGCCACCAGTGATTTGGTTGGGAGCCACAATGAGCAGTTCTTC
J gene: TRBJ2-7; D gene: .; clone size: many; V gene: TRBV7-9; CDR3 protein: CASSLDSIYEQYF; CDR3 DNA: TGTGCCAGCAGCCTCGACAGTATCTACGAGCAGTACTTC
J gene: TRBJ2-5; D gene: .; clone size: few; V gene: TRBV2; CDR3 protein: CASSQNGALEETQYF; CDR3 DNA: TGTGCCAGCAGTCAGAACGGGGCCCTCGAAGAGACCCAGTACTTC
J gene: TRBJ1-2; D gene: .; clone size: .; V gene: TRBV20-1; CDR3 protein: CSARGQLYGYTF; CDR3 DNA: TGCAGTGCTAGAGGACAGTTGTATGGCTACACCTTC
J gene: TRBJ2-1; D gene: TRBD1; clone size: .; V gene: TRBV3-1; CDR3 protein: CASSRWDRGQETQFF; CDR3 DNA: TGTGCCAGCAGCCGCTGGGACAGGGGGCAAGAGACCCAGTTCTTC
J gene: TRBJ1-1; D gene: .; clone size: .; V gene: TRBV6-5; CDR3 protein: CASSYVRAPAEAFF; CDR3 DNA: TGTGCCAGCAGTTATGTACGGGCACCCGCAGAAGCTTTCTTT
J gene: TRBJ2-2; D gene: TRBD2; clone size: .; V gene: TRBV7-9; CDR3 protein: CASSLLGLAGTGELFF; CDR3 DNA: TGTGCCAGCAGCTTACTGGGACTAGCAGGGACCGGGGAGCTGTTTTTT
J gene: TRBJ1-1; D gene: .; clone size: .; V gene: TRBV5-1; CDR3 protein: CASSPTLGDTEAFF; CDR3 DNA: TGCGCCAGCAGCCCTACTCTTGGAGACACTGAAGCTTTCTTT
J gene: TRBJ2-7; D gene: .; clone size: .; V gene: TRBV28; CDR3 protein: CASREGDPAYEQYF; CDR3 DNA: TGTGCCAGCAGGGAAGGGGACCCAGCCTACGAGCAGTACTTC
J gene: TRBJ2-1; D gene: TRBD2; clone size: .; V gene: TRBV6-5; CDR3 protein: CASSSPGLVQDEQFF; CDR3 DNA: TGTGCCAGCAGTTCCCCCGGACTAGTTCAGGATGAGCAGTTCTTC
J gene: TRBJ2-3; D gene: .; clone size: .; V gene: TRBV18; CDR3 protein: CASSPDGDLSTDTQYF; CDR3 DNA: TGTGCCAGCTCACCTGACGGAGACCTAAGCACAGATACGCAGTATTTT
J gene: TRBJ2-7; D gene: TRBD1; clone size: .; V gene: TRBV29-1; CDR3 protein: CSVSTGGSYEQYF; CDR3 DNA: TGCAGCGTAAGCACAGGGGGGTCCTACGAGCAGTACTTC
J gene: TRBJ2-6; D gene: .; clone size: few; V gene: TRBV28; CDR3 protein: CASSLFGSPGAGANVLTF; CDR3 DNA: TGTGCCAGCAGTTTATTTGGATCCCCAGGGGCTGGGGCCAACGTCCTGACTTTC
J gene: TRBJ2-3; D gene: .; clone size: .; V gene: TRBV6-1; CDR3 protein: CASSETGSDPDTQYF; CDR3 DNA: TGTGCCAGCAGTGAAACAGGGTCGGACCCAGATACGCAGTATTTT